This TCR beta chain stems from a study of CD8 T cells in ankylosing spondylitis. Study-wide findings and caveats: Blood from ankylosing spondylitis patients appeared to carry a characteristic roughly 8-variant TCR beta motif. Previous work reported some of these motif variants in the synovial fluid and blood of reactive arthritis. Clones linked to disease were reported to show significant enrichment in matched ankylosing spondylitis synovial fluid.

Making the TCR beta libraries involved quantitative 5'-RACE with molecular barcodes. TCRdb ran MiXCR on the 5' RACE reads and lists one entry per CDR3 protein. The sample lists 250,000 to 400,000 distinct CDR3 sequences; around a tenth were seen once. V trimming: 7 bases; J trimming: 5 bases; junction bases outside the gene matches: 7. Looked up from germline, CDR1 is SGHRS and CDR2 is YFSETQ. The CDR3 is made up of 13 amino acids. This clonotype was counted at least ten times. As yet, its antigen is unknown. This TCR came from a female donor with ankylosing spondylitis or in good health (not recorded which). Material for sequencing was blood, either unsorted or a sorted T cell fraction (not recorded which). The chain combines TRBV5-1 with TRBJ1-1; TRBD1 matches at 8 bases. The CDR3, as DNA: TGCGCCAGCCTCGAAAACAGGGGGACTGAAGCTTTCTTT. Its translation: CASLENRGTEAFF.